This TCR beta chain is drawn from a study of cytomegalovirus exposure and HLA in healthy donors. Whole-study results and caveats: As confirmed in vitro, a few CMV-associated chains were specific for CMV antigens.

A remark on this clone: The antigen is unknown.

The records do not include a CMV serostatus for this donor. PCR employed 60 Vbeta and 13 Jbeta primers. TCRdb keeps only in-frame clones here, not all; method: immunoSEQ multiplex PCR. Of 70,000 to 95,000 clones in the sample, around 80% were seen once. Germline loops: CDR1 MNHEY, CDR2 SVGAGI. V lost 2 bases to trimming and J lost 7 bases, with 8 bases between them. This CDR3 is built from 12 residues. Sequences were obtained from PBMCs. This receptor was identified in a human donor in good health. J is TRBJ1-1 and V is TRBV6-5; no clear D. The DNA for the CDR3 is TGTGCCAGCAGTTACAACGGGATTGAAGCTTTCTTT. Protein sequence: CASSYNGIEAFF.